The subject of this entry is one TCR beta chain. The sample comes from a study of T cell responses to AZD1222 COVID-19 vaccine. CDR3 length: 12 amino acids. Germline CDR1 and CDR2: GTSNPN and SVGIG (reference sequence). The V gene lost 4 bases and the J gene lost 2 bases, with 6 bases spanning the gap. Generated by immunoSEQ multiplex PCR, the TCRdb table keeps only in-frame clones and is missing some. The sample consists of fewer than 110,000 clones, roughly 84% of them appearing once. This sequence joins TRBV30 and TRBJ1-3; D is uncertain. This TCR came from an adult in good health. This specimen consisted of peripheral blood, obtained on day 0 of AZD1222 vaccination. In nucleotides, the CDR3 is TGTGCCTGGATTATGGCTGGAAACACCATATATTTT. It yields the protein CAWIMAGNTIYF.